Below, one T cell receptor (beta chain) is given with its context. The target antigen is unknown. The data were taken from a study of response to subunit inactivated influenza vaccine. Germline V gives CDR1 MDHEN, CDR2 SYDVKM. V lost 5 bases and J lost 1, with 9 bases in between. This CDR3 has 14 amino acids. Broader study findings: After each seasonal influenza vaccination, few new T cells are recruited, the authors suggested.

TCRdb reprocessed the RT-PCR reads via MiXCR and lists one record per CDR3 protein. In the table there are 150,000 to 200,000 distinct CDR3 sequences, roughly a tenth of which are singletons. The source was non-naive T cells sorted from PBMCs, collected more than 35 days after vaccination. This receptor was identified in a man between 45 and 60 years old who received an inactivated influenza vaccine. V is TRBV28 and J is TRBJ1-3; D may be TRBD1 (5 bases). The CDR3 DNA reads as TGTGCCAGCAGTGGGGCGGGATCTGGAAACACCATATATTTT. Amino acid sequence: CASSGAGSGNTIYF.